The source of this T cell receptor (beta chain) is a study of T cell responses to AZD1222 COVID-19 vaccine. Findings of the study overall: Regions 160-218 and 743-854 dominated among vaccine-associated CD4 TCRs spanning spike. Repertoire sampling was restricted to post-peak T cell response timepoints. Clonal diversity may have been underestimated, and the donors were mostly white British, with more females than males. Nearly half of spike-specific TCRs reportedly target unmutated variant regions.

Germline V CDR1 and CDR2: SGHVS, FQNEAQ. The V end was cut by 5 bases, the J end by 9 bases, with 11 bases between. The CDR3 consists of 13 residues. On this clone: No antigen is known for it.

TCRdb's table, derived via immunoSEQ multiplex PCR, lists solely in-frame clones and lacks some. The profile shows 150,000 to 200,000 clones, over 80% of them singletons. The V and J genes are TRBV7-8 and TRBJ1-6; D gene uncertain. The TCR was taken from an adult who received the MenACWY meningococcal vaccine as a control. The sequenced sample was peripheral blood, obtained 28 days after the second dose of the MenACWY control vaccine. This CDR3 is CASSRWDTSPLHF. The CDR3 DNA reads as TGTGCCAGCAGCCGCTGGGATACTTCACCCCTCCACTTT.